The rows below give T cell receptor beta chains drawn from one sample of a study of early T cells in non-severe SARS-CoV-2 infection. TCRdb re-derived calls from the 5' RACE reads in MiXCR, one entry per CDR3 protein. The table includes about 33,000 distinct CDR3 sequences, under 7.5% detected once. Specimen: whole blood. The receptors here all came from an adult who was a healthcare worker with PCR-confirmed SARS-CoV-2 infection or an uninfected control (not recorded which). Both conserved end residues are part of each CDR3. A D gene is named only where the DNA matches it firmly. Clone size is given for some rows only: seen once, a few or many times, or a class if the clone is expanded.

clone_size j_call v_call d_call cdr3_nt cdr3_aa
many TRBJ2-4 TRBV7-9 . TGTGCCAGCAGCTTTTGGGACCGAGGAAACATTCAGTACTTC CASSFWDRGNIQYF
. TRBJ2-3 TRBV5-1 TRBD1 TGCGCCAGCAGCTTGTATTTCGACAGGGGAACTAGCACAGATACGCAGTATTTT CASSLYFDRGTSTDTQYF
. TRBJ2-1 TRBV5-1 . TGCGCCAGCAGCTTGATCTCGAATGGCTACAATGAGCAGTTCTTC CASSLISNGYNEQFF
many TRBJ2-7 TRBV20-1 TRBD2 TGCAGTGTACCGGGACTAACCGGGAACGAGCAGTACTTC CSVPGLTGNEQYF
many TRBJ2-1 TRBV6-5 TRBD1 TGTGCCAGCAGACAGACAGGGGATAGCTCCTACAATGAGCAGTTCTTC CASRQTGDSSYNEQFF
. TRBJ2-5 TRBV28 . TGTGCCAGCAGTCCCCGAGGGCGGGAGACCCAGTACTTC CASSPRGRETQYF
many TRBJ2-2 TRBV12-3/TRBV12-4 . TGTGCCAGCACCGGGACTTTCAAGCCCGGGGAGCTGTTTTTT CASTGTFKPGELFF
many TRBJ2-3 TRBV5-1 TRBD2 TGCGCCAGCAGCTTGGAGAGCGGGAGGGATACGCAGTATTTT CASSLESGRDTQYF
many TRBJ2-3 TRBV10-3 TRBD1 TGTGCCATCAGTGGACGGGACAGGGGATTGGGTACGCAGTATTTT CAISGRDRGLGTQYF
many TRBJ2-7 TRBV20-1 . TGCAGTGCTAGTGGAGGGGATCGCAGCGGTTCCTACGAGCAGTACTTC CSASGGDRSGSYEQYF
. TRBJ2-5 TRBV28 TRBD2 TGTGCCAGCGAGGCTGGCGGCGGTAGCGGGACAACCTTATGGACCCAGTACTTC CASEAGGGSGTTLWTQYF
many TRBJ2-7 TRBV10-3 TRBD2 TGTGCCATCAGTGATGCCCCGGGACTAGCGGGAGCAGGCGAGCAGTACTTC CAISDAPGLAGAGEQYF
many TRBJ1-3 TRBV12-3/TRBV12-4 . TGTGCCAGCAGCCCTACCTCTGGAAACACCATATATTTT CASSPTSGNTIYF
few TRBJ1-2 TRBV3-1 . TGTGCCAGCAGCCCCCAGCTTGTCCATCAACAGACCTTC CASSPQLVHQQTF
many TRBJ1-1 TRBV6-6 . TGTGCCAGCAGTTACTCGAACATCAAGGAACGCGCGAACACTGAAGCTTTCTTT CASSYSNIKERANTEAFF
many TRBJ2-1 TRBV7-2 . TGTGCCAGCAGCTTATATACAGGGAACAATGAGCAGTTCTTC CASSLYTGNNEQFF
many TRBJ2-7 TRBV6-5 . TGTGCCAGCAGTCGAACGGCGGGACCCGGCGGCGAGCAGTACTTC CASSRTAGPGGEQYF
many TRBJ2-7 TRBV9 . TGTGCCAGCAGCGTAGGGATAGACTACGAGCAGTACTTC CASSVGIDYEQYF
few TRBJ2-7 TRBV4-2 TRBD1 TGTGCCAGCAGCGAACTTGCCGGACAGGGTATCTACGAGCAGTACTTC CASSELAGQGIYEQYF
many TRBJ1-2 TRBV28 . TGTGCCAGCAGTCCCCAGGCAGGGAACTATGGCTACACCTTC CASSPQAGNYGYTF
many TRBJ1-5 TRBV25-1 . TGTGCCAGCAGTGACGAGGGCAGCAATCAGCCCCAGCATTTT CASSDEGSNQPQHF
many TRBJ2-1 TRBV7-6 TRBD2 TGTGCCAGCAGCTTAGAAGTAGCGGGAGGGTTTAATGAGCAGTTCTTC CASSLEVAGGFNEQFF
many TRBJ2-2 TRBV9 . TGTGCCAGCAGCGTTCGGGCGAACACCGGGGAGCTGTTTTTT CASSVRANTGELFF
. TRBJ2-2 TRBV11-2 . TGTGCCAGCAGCCTCAGCGAGGCGATCAACACCGGGGAGCTGTTTTTT CASSLSEAINTGELFF
. TRBJ2-1 TRBV28 TRBD2 TGTGCCAGCAGCGAACTAGCGTACTACAATGAGCAGTTCTTC CASSELAYYNEQFF
many TRBJ2-7 TRBV6-6 TRBD1 TGTGCCAGCAGTTTTGGACAGGGGTGGGACGAGCAGTACTTC CASSFGQGWDEQYF
many TRBJ1-5 TRBV11-2 TRBD1 TGTGCCAGCAGCTCCCAGGGGGATCAGCCCCAGCATTTT CASSSQGDQPQHF
few TRBJ2-1 TRBV5-5 . TGTGCCAGCAGCTTGGCCGTCATTCCTAGCGCCCGCAATGAGCAGTTCTTC CASSLAVIPSARNEQFF
. TRBJ2-3 TRBV27 . TGTGCCAGCAGTCCACCGGGGGATACGCAGTATTTT CASSPPGDTQYF
. TRBJ1-4 TRBV29-1 . TGCAGCGCCGTAGACAGGACACGAGAAAAACTGTTTTTT CSAVDRTREKLFF
many TRBJ1-1 TRBV7-9 TRBD1 TGTGCCAGCAGCGTAGGACAGGGCATTGACACTGAAGCTTTCTTT CASSVGQGIDTEAFF
few TRBJ2-7 TRBV12-3/TRBV12-4 TRBD2 TGTGCCAGCAGTCCCGAGAGCGGGGTCTCCTACGAGCAGTACTTC CASSPESGVSYEQYF
few TRBJ2-7 TRBV21-1 . TGTGCCAGCAGCGCTAGCGGACACGAGCAGTACTTC CASSASGHEQYF
. TRBJ1-3 TRBV6-5 . TGTGCCAGCAGCTGGGGAGGGGGGACTGGAAACACCATATATTTT CASSWGGGTGNTIYF
many TRBJ2-1 TRBV7-2 . TGTGCCAGCAGCTTAGGTACAGGGCTCTCCTACAATGAGCAGTTCTTC CASSLGTGLSYNEQFF
few TRBJ1-1 TRBV14 . TGTGCCAGCAGCCAAGATCGACTCACCCAAGCTTTCTTT CASSQDRLTQAFF
many TRBJ2-7 TRBV6-2/TRBV6-3 . TGTGCCAGCAGTCACCCGGCAAGGACGGACTACGAGCAGTACTTC CASSHPARTDYEQYF
few TRBJ2-7 TRBV7-8 . TGTGCCAGCAGCTTAGTTCTGGGGGCGACGGGGGAGCAGTACTTC CASSLVLGATGEQYF
few TRBJ2-3 TRBV6-1 . TGTGCCAGCAGTGCAGCCTCAGCAGGGGCCACTAGCACAGATACGCAGTATTTT CASSAASAGATSTDTQYF
. TRBJ1-6 TRBV4-1 TRBD1 TGCGCCAGCAGCCAATCCCCTGTCGGGACAGGGGATTCACCCCTCCACTTT CASSQSPVGTGDSPLHF
. TRBJ2-1 TRBV10-3 . TGTGCCGCCTCGACGCCCGGGAGACGTTACAATGAGCAGTTCTTC CAASTPGRRYNEQFF
. TRBJ2-7 TRBV29-1 . TGCAGCGTTGGGACGAACAGGGCGCTCAAGTACGAGCAGTACTTC CSVGTNRALKYEQYF
many TRBJ1-1 TRBV7-9 TRBD1 TGTGCCAGCAGCTTAGGTTCTACGACAGGGCCCACTGAAGCTTTCTTT CASSLGSTTGPTEAFF
many TRBJ1-5 TRBV5-1 . TGCGCCAGCAGCCCGGAGGGGGGGCTAACTCAGCCCCAGCATTTT CASSPEGGLTQPQHF
many TRBJ2-5 TRBV11-1 . TGTGCCAGCAGCTTTGGGACCGGAGAAGAGACCCAGTACTTC CASSFGTGEETQYF
. TRBJ2-3 TRBV30 . TGTGCCTGGAAGGGTGGGAGGATCCGTTTCGAGCATCTTAGCACAGATACGCAGTATTTT CAWKGGRIRFEHLSTDTQYF
few TRBJ2-7 TRBV6-1 . TGTGCCAGCAGTGATCGACTCTCCTACGAGCAGTACTTC CASSDRLSYEQYF
many TRBJ2-7 TRBV3-1 . TGTGCCAGCAGCCAATATATACTCTCCTACGAGCAGTACTTC CASSQYILSYEQYF
many TRBJ2-1 TRBV3-1 . TGTGCCAGCAGTCCTATCCCAAAGGGTCCCTACAATGAGCAGTTCTTC CASSPIPKGPYNEQFF
many TRBJ1-5 TRBV7-2 . TGTGCCAGCAGCCTGTGGAGCAATCAGCCCCAGCATTTT CASSLWSNQPQHF
many TRBJ2-1 TRBV6-6 TRBD1 TGTGCCAGCAGTTACCGACAGGGGTCCGCCGATGAGCAGTTCTTC CASSYRQGSADEQFF
many TRBJ2-7 TRBV12-3/TRBV12-4 TRBD1 TGTGCCAGCAGTTTAGTGGGACAGGACCCCTCCTACGAGCAGTACTTC CASSLVGQDPSYEQYF
many TRBJ2-5 TRBV6-1 . TGTGCCAGCAGGGCAGATTCGGGGGAGACCCAGTACTTC CASRADSGETQYF
many TRBJ1-2 TRBV24-1 . TGTGCCACCAGTGATTCAACGGGCCTCGCCTATGGCTACACCTTC CATSDSTGLAYGYTF
. TRBJ2-1 TRBV6-1 TRBD2 TGTGCCAGCAGTGAAAGGACTAGCGGGACGCACATCGGGGAGCAGTTCTTC CASSERTSGTHIGEQFF
many TRBJ1-5 TRBV6-1 . TGTGCCAGCAGTGTTTTGGGGAGCAATCAGCCCCAGCATTTT CASSVLGSNQPQHF
many TRBJ2-1 TRBV5-4 TRBD2 TGTGCCAGCAGCTTGGCCCCTAGCGGGAGGGGAGCTAACAATGAGCAGTTCTTC CASSLAPSGRGANNEQFF
few TRBJ2-1 TRBV25-1 . TGTGCCAGCAGCTCCCGAGGCGCACACTCCTACAATGAGCAGTTCTTC CASSSRGAHSYNEQFF